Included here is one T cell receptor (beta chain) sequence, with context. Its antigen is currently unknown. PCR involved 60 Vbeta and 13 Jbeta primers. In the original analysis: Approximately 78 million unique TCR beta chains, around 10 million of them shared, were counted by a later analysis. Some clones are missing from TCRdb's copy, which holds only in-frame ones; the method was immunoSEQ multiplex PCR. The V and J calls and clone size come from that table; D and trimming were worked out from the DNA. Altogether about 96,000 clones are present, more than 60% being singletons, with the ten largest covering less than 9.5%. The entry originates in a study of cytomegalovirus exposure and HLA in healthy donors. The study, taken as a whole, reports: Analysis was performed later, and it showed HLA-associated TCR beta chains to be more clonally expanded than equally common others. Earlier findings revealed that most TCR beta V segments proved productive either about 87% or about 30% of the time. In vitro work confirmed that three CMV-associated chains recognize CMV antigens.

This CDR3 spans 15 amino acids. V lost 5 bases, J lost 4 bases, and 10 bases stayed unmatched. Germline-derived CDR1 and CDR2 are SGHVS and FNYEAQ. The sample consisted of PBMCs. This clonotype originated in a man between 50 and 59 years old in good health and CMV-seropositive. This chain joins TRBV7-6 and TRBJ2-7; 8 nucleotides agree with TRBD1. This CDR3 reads CASSQPGQAAYEQYF. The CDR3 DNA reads TGTGCCAGCAGCCAACCGGGACAGGCCGCTTACGAGCAGTACTTC.